The present T cell receptor beta chain was sequenced within a study of cytomegalovirus exposure and HLA in healthy donors. Study-wide points: Earlier analysis looked at TCR beta V segments, and most were productive about 87% or about 30% of the time. One variant, a missense change in DCLRE1C, was linked in a later analysis to TCR beta V- and J-gene trimming. In a later analysis, a genetic analysis reported fewer productive-TCR N-insertions in an Asian-associated ancestry cluster than the cohort average.

The CDR3 sequence is 15 residues long. Looked up from germline, CDR1 is SGHRS and CDR2 is YFSETQ. V shed 0 bases and J 3 bases; nucleotides not matched to a gene: 3. This clone has a handful of counts. Antigen: not known. This specimen includes other DNA sequences encoding the same CDR3. Researchers ran the PCR with 60 Vbeta and 13 Jbeta primers. Profiled with immunoSEQ multiplex PCR; TCRdb holds only in-frame clones, not every one. The sample lists about 140,000 clones, about 80% occurring once. The sample was PBMCs. The TCR originated in a man aged 40-49 years in good health and CMV-seropositive. The rearrangement links TRBV5-1 to TRBJ2-7; 10 nucleotides match TRBD2. In DNA form, the CDR3 reads TGCGCCAGCAGCTTGGGGACTAGCGGCCTCTACGAGCAGTACTTC. Protein: CASSLGTSGLYEQYF. Complete variable domain (other parts from reference TRBV5-1 and TRBJ2-7): KAGVTQTPRYLIKTRGQQVTLSCSPISGHRSVSWYQQTPGQGLQFLFEYFSETQRNKGNFPGRFSGRQFSNSRSEMNVSTLELGDSALYLCASSLGTSGLYEQYFGPGTRLTVT.